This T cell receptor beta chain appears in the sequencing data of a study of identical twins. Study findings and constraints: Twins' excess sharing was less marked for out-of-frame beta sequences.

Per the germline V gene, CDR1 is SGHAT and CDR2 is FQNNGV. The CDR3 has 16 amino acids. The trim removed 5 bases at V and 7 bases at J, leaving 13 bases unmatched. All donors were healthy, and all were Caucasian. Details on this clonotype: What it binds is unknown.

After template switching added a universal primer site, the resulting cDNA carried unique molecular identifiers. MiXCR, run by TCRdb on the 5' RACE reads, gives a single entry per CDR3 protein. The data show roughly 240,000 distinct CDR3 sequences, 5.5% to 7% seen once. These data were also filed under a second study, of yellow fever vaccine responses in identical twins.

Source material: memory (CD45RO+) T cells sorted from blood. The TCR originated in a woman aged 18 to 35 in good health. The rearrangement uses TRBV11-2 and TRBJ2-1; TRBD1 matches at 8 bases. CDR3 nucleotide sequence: TGTGCCAGCAGCCCACAACAGGGGGTTGATGGGAATGAGCAGTTCTTC. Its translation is CASSPQQGVDGNEQFF.